The 27 T cell receptor beta chains listed next were all sequenced from one sample in a study of spatial heterogeneity in lung cancer. Documented time point: sample taken at primary tumor resection. Study observations and caveats: Counts of expanded intratumoral alpha and beta TCRs tracked tumor mutation counts.

TCRdb called the 5' RACE reads again in MiXCR, with one record for every CDR3 protein. The sample contains thousands of distinct CDR3 sequences, more than 10% of which appear only once. Their cognate antigens are unknown. The sample here was lung tumor tissue, taken at surgery. These receptors were collected from a male donor with early-stage non-small cell lung cancer.

This clonotype is classed as medium-sized (0.01 to 0.1%). As an off-target read in a library built for alpha chains, this beta chain has a frequency of little significance. The V gene is TRBV11-3, the J gene TRBJ2-1; 12 nucleotides align to TRBD2. With V trimmed by 5 bases and J by 8 bases, 7 bases remained unmatched. CDR1 and CDR2 (germline): SGHNT, YENEEA. CDR3 length: 15 amino acids. DNA for the CDR3: TGTGCCAGCAGCCTGACTAGCGGGGGTATCTATGAGCAGTTCTTC. Translating gives CASSLTSGGIYEQFF.

This clonotype is classed as medium-sized. A library prepared for alpha chains yielded this beta chain as an off-target read; its size is of little meaning. The chain couples TRBV10-3 to TRBJ2-7; 12 positions agree with TRBD1. The CDR3 runs to 15 residues. Germline V gives CDR1 ENHRY, CDR2 SYGVKD. With 3 bases clipped from V and 4 bases from J, the junction kept 4 bases outside the gene matches. The CDR3 protein is CAISEGTGGLYEQYF. As DNA, the CDR3 is TGTGCCATCAGTGAAGGGACAGGGGGCCTGTACGAGCAGTACTTC.

This clonotype is medium-sized (0.01 to 0.1%). Being off target in a library aimed at alpha chains, this beta chain has a size of little meaning. The chain recombines TRBV28 with TRBJ1-2, with D unclear. The CDR3 loop spans 11 amino acids. Germline lookup yields CDR1 MDHEN and CDR2 SYDVKM. The germline V and J ends were trimmed by 4 bases and 8 bases, with 8 bases remaining between them. The CDR3 region is CASSSLGGYTF. Written as DNA, the CDR3 is TGTGCCAGCAGTTCCCTGGGGGGCTACACCTTC.

This clonotype was seen only a few times. With the library built for alpha chains, this beta chain is off target and its frequency is not meaningful. The rearrangement uses TRBV7-9 and TRBJ2-4; 7 bases are a match to TRBD1. This CDR3 spans 18 amino acids. The V gene's germline CDR1 is SEHNR and CDR2 FQNEAQ (reference sequence). The V segment lost 1 base and the J segment 0 bases; nucleotides outside the gene matches: 9. CDR3 DNA: TGTGCCAGCAGCTTAGATGCCCAAGGGGGCTCAGCCAAAAACATTCAGTACTTC. Encoded protein: CASSLDAQGGSAKNIQYF.

Judged by abundance, this clonotype is medium-sized (0.01 to 0.1%). This beta chain is off target for a library built for alpha chains, so its abundance means little. This chain connects TRBV3-1 to TRBJ2-1, with unresolved D. Germline assignment: CDR1 LGHDT and CDR2 YNNKEL (reference sequence). Between the trimmed V and J ends, which lost 6 bases and 4 bases, there was a span of 4 bases. The CDR3 is made up of 11 amino acids. The CDR3 loop reads CASRLYNEQFF. Here the CDR3 DNA reads TGTGCCAGCAGACTATACAATGAGCAGTTCTTC.

Ten or more counts support this clonotype. Being off target in a library aimed at alpha chains, this beta chain has a size of little meaning. The chain recombines TRBV7-9 with TRBJ2-3; 10 bases fit TRBD2. The germline CDR1 and CDR2 sequences are SEHNR and FQNEAQ (reference sequence). The J segment lost 6 bases and the V segment lost 7 bases, leaving 7 bases of the junction unmatched. This CDR3 is built from 14 residues. CDR3 region: CASNPLTSGDTQYF. The DNA for the CDR3 is TGTGCCAGCAACCCCCTGACTAGCGGGGATACGCAGTATTTT.

Remarks on this clonotype: This beta chain came through as a stray read in a library set up for alpha chains, and its size says little. V and J are TRBV29-1 and TRBJ1-1; D call uncertain. This CDR3 has 13 amino acids. Trimming stripped 4 bases from V and 1 base from J, with 10 bases between. CDR1 and CDR2 from the germline V gene are SQVTM and ANQGSEA. The CDR3 here is CSVAGRSNTEAFF. The CDR3 DNA sequence: TGCAGCGTTGCTGGGAGGTCGAACACTGAAGCTTTCTTT.

By proportion, this clonotype is medium-sized. This beta chain is a stray read from a library made for alpha chains; its abundance is not meaningful. This chain connects TRBV5-1 to TRBJ2-7, with TRBD1 matching over 8 bases. After removal of 2 bases from V and 5 bases from J, the junction contained 6 bases not matched to a gene. Germline loops: CDR1 SGHRS, CDR2 YFSETQ. This CDR3 region has 14 residues. The CDR3 coding sequence is TGCGCCAGCAGCTTTGGACAGGGCGGGGACGAGCAGTACTTC. Translation gives CASSFGQGGDEQYF.

This clonotype is medium-sized. This beta chain is an unintended read in a library built for alpha chains; its size means little. J is TRBJ2-1 and V is TRBV4-3, with D possibly being TRBD1 (5 bases). CDR3 length equals 15 residues. Looked up from germline, CDR1 is LGHNA and CDR2 is YSLEER. The V and J ends lost 1 base and 1 base respectively, with 8 bases between them. CDR3 nucleotides: TGCGCCAGCAGCCAAGTTAGGGGTTCCTACAATGAGCAGTTCTTC. It specifies CASSQVRGSYNEQFF.

By sample fraction, this clonotype is medium-sized. This beta chain is an unintended read in a library built for alpha chains; its size means little. The chain carries TRBV7-9 and TRBJ2-3; D gene uncertain. Germline values: CDR1 SEHNR, CDR2 FQNEAQ (reference sequence). This CDR3 spans 14 amino acids. The V and J ends lost 1 base and 2 bases respectively, with 7 bases between them. The CDR3 nucleotides are TGTGCCAGCAGCTTAGTTAAACCCACAGATACGCAGTATTTT. The encoded protein is CASSLVKPTDTQYF. The whole variable domain, remainder taken from reference TRBV7-9 and TRBJ2-3, is DTGVSQNPRHKITKRGQNVTFRCDPISEHNRLYWYRQTLGQGPEFLTYFQNEAQLEKSRLLSDRFSAERPKGSFSTLEIQRTEQGDSAMYLCASSLVKPTDTQYFGPGTRLTVL.

Details on this clonotype: With the library built for alpha chains, this beta chain is off target and its frequency is not meaningful. V and J are TRBV12-3 or TRBV12-4 and TRBJ2-6; 12 nucleotides align to TRBD2. The CDR3 contains 17 residues. V lost 4 bases, J lost 2 bases, and 3 bases stayed unmatched. The chain's CDR3 is CASSSRLAGAGANVLTF. The DNA for the CDR3 is TGTGCCAGCAGTTCTCGACTAGCGGGAGCTGGGGCCAACGTCCTGACTTTC.

Regarding this clonotype: This beta chain lies outside the target of a library built for alpha chains; its clone size means little. The chain recombines TRBV20-1 with TRBJ2-7, with 10 bases aligning to TRBD2. Germline CDR1 reads DFQATT; CDR2 reads SNEGSKA (reference sequence). This CDR3 contains 15 residues. With 0 bases clipped from V and 2 bases from J, the junction kept 4 bases outside the gene matches. The CDR3: CSARDLGLATYEQYF. Here the CDR3 DNA reads TGCAGTGCTAGAGATCTGGGACTAGCGACCTACGAGCAGTACTTC.

This clonotype was counted many times. This beta chain lies outside the target of a library built for alpha chains; its clone size means little. The rearrangement links TRBV7-2 to TRBJ1-4; TRBD1 is a possible D gene (5 bases). CDR1 is SGHTA, CDR2 FQGNSA, per germline. The CDR3 is 14 residues long. With 5 bases removed from V and 8 bases from J, the gap between germline ends came to 15 bases. In DNA, the CDR3 is TGTGCCAGCAGCCGGGGGGATTCGGGCGAAAAACTGTTTTTT. Residues: CASSRGDSGEKLFF.

In this sample, this clonotype is medium-sized. Little can be read into the size of this beta chain, an off-target read in a library designed for alpha chains. The J gene is TRBJ1-5, the V gene TRBV7-9; no reliable D call. Trimming cost V 5 bases and J 2 bases, with 13 bases left between them. CDR1 is SEHNR, CDR2 FQNEAQ, per germline (reference sequence). This CDR3 is built from 15 residues. This CDR3 reads CASSPMKGGNQPQHF. CDR3 DNA sequence: TGTGCCAGCAGCCCCATGAAGGGAGGCAATCAGCCCCAGCATTTT.

By frequency in the sample, this clonotype is medium-sized (0.01 to 0.1%). A library made for alpha chains picked up this beta chain off target, so its size means little. The gene calls are TRBV11-2 and TRBJ2-6; D not certain. There are 16 residues in the CDR3. Germline loops: CDR1 SGHAT, CDR2 FQNNGV. With 5 bases removed from V and 2 bases from J, the gap between germline ends came to 13 bases. The DNA for the CDR3 is TGTGCCAGCAGCCGAAGGTCGGCGGCTGGGGCCAACGTCCTGACTTTC. This translates into CASSRRSAAGANVLTF.

This clonotype ranks as medium-sized. This beta chain is an unintended read in a library built for alpha chains; its size means little. The V gene is TRBV6-5, the J gene TRBJ2-7, with D possibly called TRBD1 or TRBD2 (5 bases each). The CDR3 totals 14 residues. The germline CDR1 and CDR2 sequences are MNHEY and SVGAGI. With 6 bases removed from V and 0 bases from J, the gap between germline ends came to 12 bases. The CDR3 loop reads CASSPGPNSYEQYF. The CDR3 DNA is TGTGCCAGCAGCCCGGGACCGAACTCCTACGAGCAGTACTTC.

By proportion, this clonotype is medium-sized. Little can be read into the size of this beta chain, an off-target read in a library designed for alpha chains. The J gene is TRBJ2-3, the V gene TRBV18; D uncertain. This CDR3 contains 13 residues. Per germline, CDR1 KGHSH and CDR2 LQKENI. V was cut by 0 bases and J by 6 bases, with 7 bases left in between. CDR3 DNA: TGTGCCAGCTCACCACCGTCTCCGGATACGCAGTATTTT. It codes for CASSPPSPDTQYF.

This clonotype is medium-sized in the sample. The library was built for alpha chains, so this beta chain is an off-target read and its size means little. V and J are TRBV20-1 and TRBJ1-1; D gene uncertain. V shed 6 bases and J shed 1 base, with 9 bases lying between them. CDR1 DFQATT and CDR2 SNEGSKA come from the germline V gene (reference sequence). The CDR3 is 12 amino acids. CDR3 DNA sequence: TGCAGTGCCGGCCAGTGGAACACTGAAGCTTTCTTT. Its translation is CSAGQWNTEAFF.

This clonotype rates as medium-sized. The library was prepared for alpha chains; this beta chain is a stray read, so its frequency means little. The V call is TRBV20-1, the J call TRBJ2-3, with D possibly matching TRBD1 (6 bases). Per germline, CDR1 DFQATT and CDR2 SNEGSKA (reference sequence). The CDR3 length is 14 residues. Trimming pared 6 bases from V and 2 bases from J, leaving 15 bases between. The CDR3 protein is CSAAWGRPTDTQYF. CDR3 sequence (DNA): TGCAGTGCCGCCTGGGGGCGACCCACAGATACGCAGTATTTT.

This clonotype has at least ten counts. This beta chain is a stray sequence in a library constructed for alpha chains; its clone size is not meaningful. V and J are TRBV5-1 and TRBJ2-1; 10 nucleotides line up with TRBD2. V dropped 0 bases and J dropped 0; count of bases not matched to a gene: 12. The length of the CDR3 is 20 residues. The V gene's germline CDR1 is SGHRS and CDR2 YFSETQ. The CDR3 spells CASSLVRLAGLTRSYNEQFF. The CDR3 nucleotides read TGCGCCAGCAGCTTGGTAAGACTAGCGGGTCTTACACGCTCCTACAATGAGCAGTTCTTC.

This clonotype qualifies as large (0.1 to 1%). Being off target in a library aimed at alpha chains, this beta chain has a size of little meaning. The CDR3 DNA follows: TGTGCCAGCAGCCGAATAGTGGGGTCTGCTGAAGCTTTCTTT. Protein product: CASSRIVGSAEAFF. The chain joins TRBV5-5 to TRBJ1-1; D is unresolved. Germline assignment: CDR1 SGHKS and CDR2 YYEKEE (reference sequence). Trimming removed 4 bases at V and 6 bases at J, with 16 bases between. There are 14 residues in the CDR3.

With regard to this clonotype: For a library built for alpha chains, this beta chain is a stray read; little rests on its size. V and J are TRBV5-6 and TRBJ1-5, with D maybe TRBD1 (6 bases). The germline V and J ends were trimmed by 0 bases and 0 bases, with 10 bases remaining between them. CDR3 length: 16 amino acids. Germline CDR1 reads SGHDT; CDR2 reads YYEEEE. The CDR3 nucleotides read TGTGCCAGCAGCTTGGCGGGGGGCCCTAGCAATCAGCCCCAGCATTTT. Residues: CASSLAGGPSNQPQHF.

This clonotype is categorized as medium-sized (0.01 to 0.1%). Being off target in a library aimed at alpha chains, this beta chain has a size of little meaning. This rearrangement joins TRBV4-3 to TRBJ2-2; D possibly corresponds to TRBD1 (6 bases). Germline V lookup: CDR1 LGHNA, CDR2 YSLEER. Trimming shortened V by 1 base and J by 7 bases, and 19 bases separated the two germline ends. This CDR3 contains 17 residues. CDR3 amino acids: CASSQGVGRQGIGELFF. CDR3 nucleotides: TGCGCCAGCAGCCAAGGAGTAGGGCGCCAGGGGATCGGGGAGCTGTTTTTT.

By share, this clonotype ranks as medium-sized. This beta chain is off target for a library built for alpha chains, so its abundance means little. The chain has TRBV6-6 and TRBJ1-5, with D maybe TRBD1 (6 bases). V dropped 2 bases and J dropped 7 bases, with 18 bases sitting between them. The CDR3 contains 16 residues. Germline loops: CDR1 MNHNY, CDR2 SVGAGI (reference sequence). DNA of the CDR3: TGTGCCAGCAGTTACCTAGCAGGGGAAGGTCGCCAGCCCCAGCATTTT. Translation gives CASSYLAGEGRQPQHF.

By sample share, this clonotype is medium-sized (0.01 to 0.1%). A library prepared for alpha chains yielded this beta chain as an off-target read; its size is of little meaning. The chain uses TRBV6-5 and TRBJ2-3; D is unresolved. The germline gives CDR1 MNHEY, CDR2 SVGAGI. The CDR3 covers 12 residues. V lost 7 bases, J lost 6 bases, and 11 bases lay in between. The CDR3 sequence: CASTSPGDTQYF. The DNA for the CDR3 is TGTGCCAGCACCAGCCCCGGGGATACGCAGTATTTT.

In this sample, this clonotype is medium-sized (0.01 to 0.1%). Because the library targeted alpha chains, this beta chain is an off-target read whose size means little. V usage is TRBV7-6 and J usage is TRBJ2-7, with D perhaps TRBD1 or TRBD2 (5 bases each). The V and J ends lost 6 bases and 3 bases respectively, with 12 bases between them. Germline values: CDR1 SGHVS, CDR2 FNYEAQ. The CDR3 runs to 13 residues. The CDR3 protein is CASSPGPNYEQYF. DNA for the CDR3: TGTGCCAGCAGTCCGGGACCTAACTACGAGCAGTACTTC.

By proportion, this clonotype is medium-sized. Because the library targeted alpha chains, this beta chain is an off-target read whose size means little. The chain couples TRBV10-3 to TRBJ2-3; no clear D gene. V shed 2 bases and J shed 1 base, with 4 bases lying between them. This CDR3 region has 13 residues. Germline CDR1 ENHRY, CDR2 SYGVKD. CDR3 sequence reads: CAISELGTDTQYF. The CDR3 region has the DNA TGTGCCATCAGTGAGCTCGGCACAGATACGCAGTATTTT.